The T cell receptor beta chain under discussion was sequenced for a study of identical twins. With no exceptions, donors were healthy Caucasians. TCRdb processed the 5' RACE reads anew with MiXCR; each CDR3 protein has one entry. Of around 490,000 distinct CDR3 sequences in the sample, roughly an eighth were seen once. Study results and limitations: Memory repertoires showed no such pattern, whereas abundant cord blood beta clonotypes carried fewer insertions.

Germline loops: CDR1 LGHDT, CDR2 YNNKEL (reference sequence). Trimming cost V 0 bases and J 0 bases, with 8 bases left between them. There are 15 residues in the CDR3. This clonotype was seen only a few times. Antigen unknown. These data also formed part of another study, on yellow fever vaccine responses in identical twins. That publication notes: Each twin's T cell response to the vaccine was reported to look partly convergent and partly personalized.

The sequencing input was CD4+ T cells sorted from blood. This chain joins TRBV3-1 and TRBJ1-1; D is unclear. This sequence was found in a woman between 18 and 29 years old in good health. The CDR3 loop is CASSQDLMVNTEAFF. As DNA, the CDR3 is TGTGCCAGCAGCCAAGATCTAATGGTGAACACTGAAGCTTTCTTT.